This T cell receptor beta chain is drawn from a study of blood T cell repertoires in COVID-19. Some clones are missing from TCRdb's copy, which holds only in-frame ones; the method was immunoSEQ multiplex PCR. The repertoire holds about 460,000 clones, roughly nine tenths seen once, with approximately 8% in the top ten. Deletions cut 5 bases from V and 3 bases from J, with 10 bases between. Germline CDR1 and CDR2: LGHDT and YNNKEL (reference sequence). The CDR3 sequence is 13 residues long. This clonotype was sampled from a woman aged 55-69 years who had recovered from COVID-19. The sequenced sample consisted of PBMCs or T cells enriched from blood (not recorded which). V usage is TRBV3-1 (or the pseudogene TRBV3-2) and J usage is TRBJ1-2; possible D gene TRBD1, 6 bases. The CDR3 DNA follows: TGTGCCAGCAGCTCAGGGGAACACTATGGCTACACCTTC. Translating gives CASSSGEHYGYTF.